A selection of T cell receptor beta chains follows, all from one sample in a study of blood T cell repertoires in COVID-19. Clones were sequenced by immunoSEQ multiplex PCR, and TCRdb holds only the in-frame ones, with some missing. Among about 260,000 clones listed, approximately 90% were seen once. Source material: peripheral blood. All receptors come from a woman between 50 and 59 years old who had recovered from COVID-19. CDR3s include the opening cysteine and the closing phenylalanine or tryptophan. A D gene is named only where the DNA matches it firmly. Rows may omit the clone size; those that give it use once, few, many or a size class.

>TRBV19|.|.|13|TRBJ2-5
TGTGCCAGTAGTACGACTAGTGACGAGACCCAGTACTTC
CASSTTSDETQYF
>TRBV18|once|TRBD2|18|TRBJ2-5
TGTGCCAGCTCTCGGTTCCTCACGGGACTAGTGAGAGGAGAGACCCAGTACTTC
CASSRFLTGLVRGETQYF
>TRBV15|.|.|14|TRBJ2-7
TGTGCCACCAGCAGAGGGGGCGAAGTGGACGAGCAGTACTTC
CATSRGGEVDEQYF
>TRBV4-3|.|.|14|TRBJ2-2
TGCGCCAGCAGCCAAGGACAGAACACCGGGGAGCTGTTTTTT
CASSQGQNTGELFF
>TRBV4-2|.|TRBD2|18|TRBJ2-3
TGTGCCAGCAGCCTCGAACCGCTAGCGGGTTTGCCGCTTGCTACGCAGTATTTT
CASSLEPLAGLPLATQYF
>TRBV5-1|.|.|14|TRBJ2-7
TGCGCCAGCAGCTTGCAGGGAAAATCCTACGAGCAGTACTTC
CASSLQGKSYEQYF
>TRBV28|.|.|18|TRBJ2-1
TGTGCCAGCAGCCCACCCGCCCATAGCACAACACACAACAATGAGCAGTTCTTC
CASSPPAHSTTHNNEQFF
>TRBV29-1|.|TRBD2|14|TRBJ2-1
TGCAGCGTCTTCGGACTAGGAGGTTACAATGAGCAGTTCTTC
CSVFGLGGYNEQFF
>TRBV6-5|.|.|14|TRBJ1-6
TGTGCCAGCAGTTACTCAAAGAGGGATTCACCCCTCCACTTT
CASSYSKRDSPLHF
>TRBV15|.|.|14|TRBJ1-1
TGTGCCACCAGCGCCAGGGGTGGTAGCACTGAAGCTTTCTTT
CATSARGGSTEAFF
>TRBV15|.|TRBD2|17|TRBJ2-6
TGTGCCACCAGCAGAGGACTAGCGGAGGGGGTGGCCAACGTCCTGACTTTC
CATSRGLAEGVANVLTF
>TRBV5-7|once|TRBD1|15|TRBJ2-5
TGTGCCAGCAGCTACCGGGACAGACCCCAAGAGACCCAGTACTTC
CASSYRDRPQETQYF
>TRBV7-6|.|.|14|TRBJ1-4
TGTGCCAGCAGCCAAAGACAGTCTAATGAAAAACTGTTTTTT
CASSQRQSNEKLFF
>TRBV7-3|once|.|13|TRBJ1-2
TGTGCCAGCAGCCTCCAGGGTGGCTATGGCTACACCTTC
CASSLQGGYGYTF
>TRBV13|.|.|12|TRBJ1-5
TGTGCCAGCAGCTCAAGGGGCCGGCCCCAGCATTTT
CASSSRGRPQHF
>TRBV18|.|TRBD1|14|TRBJ2-7
TGTGCCAGCTCACCACGGGACAGGGGCCACGAGCAGTACTTC
CASSPRDRGHEQYF
>TRBV11-2|.|.|14|TRBJ1-2
TGTGCCAGCAGCCAAATACAGGCTATCTATGGCTACACCTTC
CASSQIQAIYGYTF
>TRBV6-2/TRBV6-3|.|TRBD2|18|TRBJ2-7
TGTGCCAGCAGTTGGCTCTCCGCGGGAGGGCCTAGCACCTACGAGCAGTACTTC
CASSWLSAGGPSTYEQYF
>TRBV28|.|.|13|TRBJ1-2
TGTGCCAGCAGTCTCGGGTACCCCTATGGCTACACCTTC
CASSLGYPYGYTF
>TRBV5-8|once|TRBD1|18|TRBJ1-4
TGTGCCAGCAGCCCGCGGACAGGGGAGGGGGCCCCCATATGGAAACTGTTTTTT
CASSPRTGEGAPIWKLFF
>TRBV6-2/TRBV6-3|.|TRBD2|14|TRBJ2-7
TGTGCCAGCAGTCGAGCGGGAGGGGACTACGAGCAGTACTTC
CASSRAGGDYEQYF
>TRBV29-1|.|.|13|TRBJ2-7
TGCAGCGTTTCGTGGCTGGGGGGTTCCGAGCAGTACTTC
CSVSWLGGSEQYF
>TRBV11-2|.|.|14|TRBJ1-4
TGTGCCAGCAGCCCAAACCGCGTGAATGAAAAACTGTTTTTT
CASSPNRVNEKLFF
>TRBV6-1|.|.|17|TRBJ2-3
TGTGCCAGCAGTGAAGTGGAATGGGGGGAGTGGACAGATACGCAGTATTTT
CASSEVEWGEWTDTQYF
>TRBV7-2|.|.|15|TRBJ2-1
TGTGCCAGCAGCTTAGGGACCCTCCAGGGCTATGAGCAGTTCTTC
CASSLGTLQGYEQFF
>TRBV25-1|.|TRBD1|16|TRBJ1-4
TGTGCCGTAGGAAACAGGGGGCGCGGCGGTAATGAAAAACTGTTTTTT
CAVGNRGRGGNEKLFF
>TRBV28|.|TRBD1|14|TRBJ1-2
TGTGCCAGCAGCCGAGGGACAGGGGGCTTTGGCTACACCTTC
CASSRGTGGFGYTF
>TRBV2|.|TRBD1|18|TRBJ1-2
TGTGCCAGCAGTGAAGCGTACCCGACAGGGGGCGCAGGTGATGGCTACACCTTC
CASSEAYPTGGAGDGYTF
>TRBV6-6|.|.|12|TRBJ1-1
TGTGCCAGCAGTTACTCGGGACAAGGAGCTTTCTTT
CASSYSGQGAFF
>TRBV7-9|.|.|15|TRBJ1-1
TGTGCCAGCAGCTTAGGGGGCTGGGTGGAGACTGAAGCTTTCTTT
CASSLGGWVETEAFF
>TRBV7-2|.|TRBD1|16|TRBJ1-4
TGTGCCAGCAGCTTAGGAGGACAGGGGTACTATGAAAAACTGTTTTTT
CASSLGGQGYYEKLFF
>TRBV12-5|.|TRBD1|14|TRBJ1-1
TGTGCTAGTGGTGCCAGGGGGACGAACACTGAAGCTTTCTTT
CASGARGTNTEAFF
>TRBV28|.|TRBD1|14|TRBJ1-1
TGTGCCAGCAGTCTAACAGGGGGTGGGACTGAAGCTTTCTTT
CASSLTGGGTEAFF
>TRBV9|.|TRBD1|14|TRBJ1-2
TGTGCCAGCAGCGCCGAGGAGGGGGCGAAGGGCTACACCTTC
CASSAEEGAKGYTF
>TRBV6-5|few|.|13|TRBJ2-3
TGTGCCAGCAAAGAGGGATGGACAGATACGCAGTATTTT
CASKEGWTDTQYF
>TRBV5-1|.|TRBD2|17|TRBJ2-1
TGCGCCAGCAGCCTACGACTAGCGGCTAGCTCCTACAATGAGCAGTTCTTC
CASSLRLAASSYNEQFF
>TRBV27|.|.|16|TRBJ2-1
TGTGCCAGCAGTGCGGAGGGACAGCCCTTCCCCCGGGAGCAGTTCTTC
CASSAEGQPFPREQFF
>TRBV7-6|.|TRBD2|15|TRBJ2-1
TGTGCCAGCAGCTTAGGCGGGGGGCAATACAGTGAGCAGTTCTTC
CASSLGGGQYSEQFF
>TRBV15|.|.|13|TRBJ1-2
TGTGCCACCAGCAGGGACAGTATCTATGGCTACACCTTC
CATSRDSIYGYTF
>TRBV7-3|once|.|13|TRBJ2-1
TGTGCCAGCAGCCAAACATTGAACAATGAGCAGTTCTTC
CASSQTLNNEQFF
>TRBV11-2|.|TRBD1|14|TRBJ2-7
TGTGCCAGCAGCTTAGTCAGGGGGCAATACGAGCAGTACTTC
CASSLVRGQYEQYF
>TRBV29-1|.|TRBD2|15|TRBJ2-1
TGCAGCGTTGGCGGAGGGACTAGCGGATACAATGAGCAGTTCTTC
CSVGGGTSGYNEQFF
>TRBV5-1|.|.|17|TRBJ2-6
TGCGCCAGCAGCTTGGGCCAGGGGATAGGTGGGGCCAACGTCCTGACTTTC
CASSLGQGIGGANVLTF
>TRBV5-1|.|.|13|TRBJ2-3
TGCGCCAGCAGCTTCACGGTTGCAGATACGCAGTATTTT
CASSFTVADTQYF
>TRBV7-2|.|TRBD1|12|TRBJ1-1
TGTGCCAGCAGCCCAGACAGGGGTAGGGCTTTCTTT
CASSPDRGRAFF
>TRBV4-1|.|TRBD1|15|TRBJ2-5
TGCGCCAGCAGCCAAGATAAGGGACAGCAAGAGACCCAGTACTTC
CASSQDKGQQETQYF
>TRBV18|.|.|14|TRBJ1-5
TGTGCCAGCTCACAAGAGCATAGCAATCAGCCCCAGCATTTT
CASSQEHSNQPQHF
>TRBV28|.|.|14|TRBJ2-1
TGTGCCAGCGGAGAACTTCTCTCCTACAATGAGCAGTTCTTC
CASGELLSYNEQFF
>TRBV15|once|.|14|TRBJ2-7
TGTGCCACCAGCAGAGATTGGGCCAGGGGCGAGCAGTACTTC
CATSRDWARGEQYF
>TRBV4-2|.|TRBD2|15|TRBJ2-1
TGTGCCAGCAGGCGCACTAGCGGGGGGTTCAATGAGCAGTTCTTC
CASRRTSGGFNEQFF
>TRBV9|.|.|20|TRBJ2-2
TGTGCCAGCATCTGGACTTGCCTAGGACCAATGTTCGCGAACACCGGGGAGCTGTTTTTT
CASIWTCLGPMFANTGELFF
>TRBV7-2|.|.|13|TRBJ2-7
TGTGCCAGCAGCCTGCGACAGGGAGCGGGGCAGTACTTC
CASSLRQGAGQYF
>TRBV5-1|once|.|12|TRBJ2-5
TGCGCCAGCAGGGGGGGGCATCAGACCCAGTACTTC
CASRGGHQTQYF
>TRBV5-1|.|TRBD1|15|TRBJ2-2
TGCGCCAGCAGCCCGGACAGGGGATTTACCGGGGAGCTGTTTTTT
CASSPDRGFTGELFF
>TRBV10-3|.|TRBD1|15|TRBJ1-2
TGTGCCATCAGTGAGGCGCTAGACAGGGCACATGGCTACACCTTC
CAISEALDRAHGYTF